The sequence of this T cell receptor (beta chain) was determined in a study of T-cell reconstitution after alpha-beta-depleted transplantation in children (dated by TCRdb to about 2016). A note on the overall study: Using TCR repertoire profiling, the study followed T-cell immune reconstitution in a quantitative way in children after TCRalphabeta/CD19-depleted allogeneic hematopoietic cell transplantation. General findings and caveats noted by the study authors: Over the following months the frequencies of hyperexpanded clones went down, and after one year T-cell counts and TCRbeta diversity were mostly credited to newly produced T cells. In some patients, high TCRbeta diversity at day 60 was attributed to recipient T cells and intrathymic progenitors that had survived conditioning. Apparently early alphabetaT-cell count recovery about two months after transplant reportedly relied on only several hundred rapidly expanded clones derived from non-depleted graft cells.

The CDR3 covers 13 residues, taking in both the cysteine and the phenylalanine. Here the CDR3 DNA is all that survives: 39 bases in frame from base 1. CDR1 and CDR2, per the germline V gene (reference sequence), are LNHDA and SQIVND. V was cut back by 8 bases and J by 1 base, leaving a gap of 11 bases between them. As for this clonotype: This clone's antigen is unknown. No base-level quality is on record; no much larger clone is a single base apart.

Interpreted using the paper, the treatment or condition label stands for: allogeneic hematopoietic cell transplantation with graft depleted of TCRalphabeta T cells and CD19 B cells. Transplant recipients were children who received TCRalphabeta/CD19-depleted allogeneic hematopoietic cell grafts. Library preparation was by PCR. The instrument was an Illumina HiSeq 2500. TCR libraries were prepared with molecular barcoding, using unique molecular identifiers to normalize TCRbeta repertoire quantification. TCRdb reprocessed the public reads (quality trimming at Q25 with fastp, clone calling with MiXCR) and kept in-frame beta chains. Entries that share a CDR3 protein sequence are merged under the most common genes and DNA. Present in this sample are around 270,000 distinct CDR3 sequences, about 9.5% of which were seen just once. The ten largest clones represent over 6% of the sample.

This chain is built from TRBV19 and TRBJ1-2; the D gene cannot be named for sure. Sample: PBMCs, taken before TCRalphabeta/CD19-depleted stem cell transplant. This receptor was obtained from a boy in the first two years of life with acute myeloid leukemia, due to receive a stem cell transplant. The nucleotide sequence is TGTGCCAGTCGTGGCTTCGGTAACTATGGCTACACCTTC. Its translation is CASRGFGNYGYTF.